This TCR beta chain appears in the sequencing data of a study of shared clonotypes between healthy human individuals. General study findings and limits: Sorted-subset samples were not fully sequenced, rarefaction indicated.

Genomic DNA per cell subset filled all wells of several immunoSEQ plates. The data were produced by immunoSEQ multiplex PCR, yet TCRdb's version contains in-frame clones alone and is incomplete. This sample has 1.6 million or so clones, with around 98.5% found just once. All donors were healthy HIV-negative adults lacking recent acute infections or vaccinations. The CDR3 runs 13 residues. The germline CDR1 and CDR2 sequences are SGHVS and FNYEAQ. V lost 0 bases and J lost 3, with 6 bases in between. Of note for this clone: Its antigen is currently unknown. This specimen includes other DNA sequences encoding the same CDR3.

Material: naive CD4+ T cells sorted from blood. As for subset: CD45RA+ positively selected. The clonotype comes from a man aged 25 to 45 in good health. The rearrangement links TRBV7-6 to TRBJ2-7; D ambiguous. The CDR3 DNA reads TGTGCCAGCAGCTTAGCTGGTGACTACGAGCAGTACTTC. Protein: CASSLAGDYEQYF.